This T cell receptor beta chain is from a study of cytomegalovirus exposure and HLA in healthy donors. Primers: 60 Vbeta forward and 13 Jbeta reverse. Methods used by the authors: Tens of millions of unique TCR beta chains, 10 million to 13 million of them shared, were counted by a later analysis. TCRdb keeps only in-frame clones here, not all; method: immunoSEQ multiplex PCR. From that table come the V and J calls and clone size; the DNA was used to work out D and trimming. The sample lists approximately 220,000 clones; over 75% were seen once. Study conclusions and caveats: In an earlier analysis, productive rearrangement rates for most beta V segments clustered near 87% or 30%.

As to this clone: The antigen is undetermined.

The V segment lost 7 bases and the J segment 8 bases; nucleotides outside the gene matches: 4. This CDR3 contains 11 residues. The germline V gene has CDR1 LNHDA and CDR2 SQIVND (reference sequence). The sequence came from a man aged 18 to 30 in good health and CMV-seronegative. The rearrangement joins TRBV19 to TRBJ1-1; 7 bases line up with TRBD1. The sample was PBMCs. CDR3 sequence: CASNEQGEAFF. The CDR3, as DNA: TGTGCCAGTAATGAACAGGGGGAAGCTTTCTTT. The whole variable domain, filled in from reference TRBV19 and TRBJ1-1, reads DGGITQSPKYLFRKEGQNVTLSCEQNLNHDAMYWYRQDPGQGLRLIYYSQIVNDFQKGDIAEGYSVSREKKESFPLTVTSAQKNPTAFYLCASNEQGEAFFGQGTRLTVV.